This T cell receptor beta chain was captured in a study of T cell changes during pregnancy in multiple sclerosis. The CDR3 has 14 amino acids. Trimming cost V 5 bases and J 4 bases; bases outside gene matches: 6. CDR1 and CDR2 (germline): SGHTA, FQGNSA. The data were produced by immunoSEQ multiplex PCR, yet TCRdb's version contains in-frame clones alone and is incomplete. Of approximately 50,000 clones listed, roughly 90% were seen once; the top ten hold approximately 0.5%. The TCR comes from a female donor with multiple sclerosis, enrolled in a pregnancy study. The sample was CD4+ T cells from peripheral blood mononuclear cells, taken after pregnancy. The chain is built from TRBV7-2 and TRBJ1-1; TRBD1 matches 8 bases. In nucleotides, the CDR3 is TGTGCCAGCAGCCCCCGAACAGGGGGCACTGAAGCTTTCTTT. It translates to CASSPRTGGTEAFF.